One and the same sample provided the 15 T cell receptor beta chains below, sequenced in a study of shared clonotypes between healthy human individuals. The data were produced by immunoSEQ multiplex PCR, yet TCRdb's version contains in-frame clones alone and is incomplete. In the table there are roughly 700,000 clones, about 90% of which are singletons. The sequencing input was memory CD8+ T cells from PBMCs. Subset: CD45RO+ cells pooled with CCR7-negative TemRA cells. The receptors stem from a young man in good health. Some clones in this sample may be carry-over from other donors' samples.

The CDR3 DNA reads TGTGCCAGCAGCTCACGGACGGCCTTGGATTACGAGCAGTACTTC. Translated, it gives CASSSRTALDYEQYF. J is TRBJ2-5 and V is TRBV7-9; D is unclear. The end of the DNA is better explained by TRBJ2-7, so the J call may be wrong. CDR1 is SEHNR and CDR2 is FQNEAQ in the germline V gene (reference sequence). The CDR3 consists of 15 residues.

The V and J genes are TRBV11-2 and TRBJ2-3; D perhaps matches TRBD1 (5 bases). The ends were cut back, 0 bases at V and 2 bases at J, with 15 bases in the middle. This CDR3 contains 17 residues. Germline CDR1 and CDR2: SGHAT and FQNNGV. CDR3 protein: CASSLDEARTHTDTQYF. DNA of the CDR3: TGTGCCAGCAGCTTAGATGAGGCAAGGACACACACAGATACGCAGTATTTT.

This clone occurred a few times. This chain uses TRBV4-1 with TRBJ2-5, with a tentative D call TRBD2 (5 bases). The CDR3 sequence is 15 residues long. Germline V gives CDR1 MGHRA, CDR2 YSYEKL. V lost 4 bases, J lost 11 bases, and 23 bases lay in between. The chain's CDR3 is CASSPAAAARERQYF. In DNA, the CDR3 is TGCGCCAGCAGCCCCGCCGCGGCGGCACGCGAGCGGCAGTACTTC.

The genes are TRBV6-6 and TRBJ1-2, with 8 bases lining up with TRBD1. This CDR3 is built from 16 residues. The J segment lost 8 bases and the V segment lost 0 bases, leaving 11 bases of the junction unmatched. Germline V lookup: CDR1 MNHNY, CDR2 SVGAGI (reference sequence). CDR3 residues: CASSYSPGGEAGGYTF. DNA for the CDR3: TGTGCCAGCAGTTACTCCCCAGGGGGCGAAGCAGGCGGCTACACCTTC.

V gene TRBV28 combines with J gene TRBJ2-1, with D possibly being TRBD2 (6 bases). Per the germline V gene, CDR1 is MDHEN and CDR2 is SYDVKM. The CDR3 is made up of 14 amino acids. Trimming shortened V by 3 bases and J by 4 bases, and 10 bases separated the two germline ends. CDR3 residues: CASSFLSGYNEQFF. The CDR3 DNA follows: TGTGCCAGCAGTTTTCTTAGCGGATACAATGAGCAGTTCTTC.

The chain employs TRBV19 and TRBJ1-5; no reliable D call. Germline lookup yields CDR1 LNHDA and CDR2 SQIVND (reference sequence). The CDR3 consists of 14 residues. With 7 bases removed from V and 7 bases from J, the gap between germline ends came to 17 bases. CDR3: CASNIMAGYQPQHF. The CDR3 DNA reads as TGTGCCAGTAACATCATGGCGGGCTACCAGCCCCAGCATTTT.

The chain recombines TRBV29-1 with TRBJ2-6; D is perhaps TRBD2 (5 bases). Germline V gene data show CDR1 as SQVTM and CDR2 as ANQGSEA. Between the trimmed V and J ends, which lost 1 base and 0 bases, there was a span of 10 bases. There are 16 residues in the CDR3. DNA for the CDR3: TGCAGCGTTGAAGCTAGCCGAACCTCTGGGGCCAACGTCCTGACTTTC. It is translated as CSVEASRTSGANVLTF.

This chain joins TRBV11-3 and TRBJ2-7; the match to TRBD2 covers 7 bases. The CDR3 runs to 16 residues. V trimming: 1 base; J trimming: 5 bases; junction bases outside the gene matches: 11. Germline V lookup: CDR1 SGHNT, CDR2 YENEEA. The CDR3 coding sequence is TGTGCCAGCAGCTTAGCTTCGGGTCGACTAGCCAACGAGCAGTACTTC. Protein product: CASSLASGRLANEQYF.

This clone appeared a few times. This sequence joins TRBV19 and TRBJ1-5, with 8 bases matching TRBD1. V shed 8 bases and J 2 bases; nucleotides not matched to a gene: 2. The CDR3 contains 13 residues. Germline V gives CDR1 LNHDA, CDR2 SQIVND (reference sequence). Here the CDR3 reads CASSDRGNQPQHF. The DNA of the CDR3 is TGTGCCAGTTCGGACAGGGGCAATCAGCCCCAGCATTTT.

The J gene is TRBJ2-4, the V gene TRBV19; weak D call: TRBD1 (6 bases). The CDR3 loop spans 15 amino acids. Trimming removed 5 bases from V and 7 bases from J, with 18 bases in between. CDR1 LNHDA and CDR2 SQIVND come from the germline V gene (reference sequence). The CDR3 protein is CASSEQGFYANIQYF. CDR3 DNA: TGTGCCAGTAGTGAACAGGGATTCTACGCGAACATTCAGTACTTC.

This rearrangement joins TRBV7-6 to TRBJ2-2; TRBD2 might be the D (5 bases). The CDR3 spans 14 residues. Trimming took 4 bases from V and 6 from J, leaving 12 bases between them. Germline V CDR1 and CDR2: SGHVS, FNYEAQ. Written as DNA, the CDR3 is TGTGCCAGCAGCTCACTTTCACTAGCCGGGGAGCTGTTTTTT. As protein: CASSSLSLAGELFF.

This sequence joins TRBV6-6 and TRBJ2-2; 8 nucleotides line up with TRBD2. Germline trimming cut 11 bases from V and 1 base from J; bases unmatched to any gene: 3. In germline, CDR1 is MNHNY, CDR2 SVGAGI (reference sequence). There are 13 residues in the CDR3. CDR3 protein: CAGLAENTGELFF. CDR3 bases: TGTGCCGGACTAGCAGAGAACACCGGGGAGCTGTTTTTT.

The rearrangement links TRBV27 to TRBJ1-1; D is ambiguous. CDR1 MNHEY and CDR2 SMNVEV come from the germline V gene (reference sequence). V was cut by 6 bases and J by 0 bases, with 17 bases left in between. The CDR3 runs to 16 residues. Here the CDR3 DNA reads TGTGCCAGCAGCCAAGTCAGGCCTCGGATGAACACTGAAGCTTTCTTT. As protein: CASSQVRPRMNTEAFF.

This clone was picked up one time. CDR3 DNA sequence: TGTGCCAGCAGTTGGGGGGGTGTGACTGAAGCTTTCTTT. Protein: CASSWGGVTEAFF. This rearrangement joins TRBV27 to TRBJ1-1; TRBD1 is a possible D gene (5 bases). The CDR3 runs 13 residues. V was shortened by 4 bases and J by 5 bases, with 11 bases between the two germline ends. CDR1 is MNHEY, CDR2 SMNVEV, per germline (reference sequence).

The sample holds many counts of this clone. V gene TRBV7-9 combines with J gene TRBJ1-1, with D perhaps TRBD1 (5 bases). Germline assignment: CDR1 SEHNR and CDR2 FQNEAQ (reference sequence). V was trimmed by 6 bases and J by 0 bases, leaving 8 bases between them. The CDR3 is 13 residues long. CDR3 amino acids: CASSDSLNTEAFF. CDR3 DNA sequence: TGTGCCAGCAGTGACAGCTTGAACACTGAAGCTTTCTTT.